These T cell receptor beta chains were read from a single sample in a study of vaccination effects on CD4 cells after COVID-19. Antigens of these TCRs are unknown. The data were produced by immunoSEQ multiplex PCR, yet TCRdb's version contains in-frame clones alone and is incomplete. The sample lists approximately 47,000 clones, roughly three quarters occurring once. Here the sequenced sample was CD4+ T cells from PBMCs cultured without peptide, taken before COVID-19 vaccination. These receptors originate from a human donor who had a prior SARS-CoV-2 infection. The CDR3 runs from the conserved cysteine through the conserved F or W. The D gene is left open where the match is weak. Expanded clones are given a class, and other clones once, few, many or no size at all.

CDR3 protein,clone size,V gene,J gene,D gene
CASGGPEQYF,-,TRBV2,TRBJ2-7,-
CASSLLWGDSSYNEQFF,-,TRBV13,TRBJ2-1,-
CASSLGETFNQPQHF,-,TRBV7-9,TRBJ1-5,-
CASSLEGPAGGQYF,-,TRBV7-2,TRBJ2-7,-
CASSLVTDGYTF,-,TRBV5-6,TRBJ1-2,-
CASSILPGANVLTF,once,TRBV19,TRBJ2-6,-
CASSSTGGSEKLFF,-,TRBV5-1,TRBJ1-4,-
CASSLGGGNEKLFF,few,TRBV5-1,TRBJ1-4,-
CASSLGPGALYNEQFF,-,TRBV5-1,TRBJ2-1,-
CAISESELAGGGTGELFF,once,TRBV10-3,TRBJ2-2,TRBD2
CASSHRAGGDEQYF,-,TRBV19,TRBJ2-7,-
CASSPSYRTESPLHF,-,TRBV18,TRBJ1-6,-
CASSRDSNYNEQFF,-,TRBV4-2,TRBJ2-1,-
CASSELSPGRGVRGTQYF,-,TRBV25-1,TRBJ2-5,-
CASSPRTDYNEQFF,-,TRBV7-3,TRBJ2-1,-
CASSYYRGQGYEQYF,-,TRBV6-5,TRBJ2-7,-
CASSLEGTGSYNEQFF,-,TRBV11-3,TRBJ2-1,TRBD1
CASSPSSLDYANEQFF,few,TRBV5-4,TRBJ2-1,-
CASSLYRDSSYEQYF,-,TRBV18,TRBJ2-7,TRBD1
CASTRTSGGGGTDTQYF,-,TRBV2,TRBJ2-3,TRBD2
CSAKGPLENTGELFF,-,TRBV29-1,TRBJ2-2,-
CASSQGDTQYF,-,TRBV11-2,TRBJ2-3,-
CASSVGPQGGDTQYF,-,TRBV9,TRBJ2-3,-
CASSPGGQATVQYF,-,TRBV18,TRBJ2-4,-
CASSSGWTGEGYTF,-,TRBV7-8,TRBJ1-2,TRBD1
CASSTYSTGGETQYF,-,TRBV28,TRBJ2-5,TRBD1
CASSLSAGGWRAYEQYF,-,TRBV11-3,TRBJ2-7,-
CASSGQDAGGFSPLHF,-,TRBV6-1,TRBJ1-6,-
CASSLATGLAGDEQYF,-,TRBV7-8,TRBJ2-7,TRBD2
CASSRGNSPLHF,-,TRBV6-5,TRBJ1-6,-
CASSALPYSGNTIYF,-,TRBV9,TRBJ1-3,-
CASSQLDSLVLAGVYNEQFF,-,TRBV4-3,TRBJ2-1,TRBD2
CAWTSGTRNEKLFF,-,TRBV30,TRBJ1-4,-
CASSFKYYNEQFF,-,TRBV12-1,TRBJ2-1,-
CASTSQSAGGYEQYF,-,TRBV3-1/TRBV3-2,TRBJ2-7,-
CASSPDKGADTQYF,-,TRBV5-1,TRBJ2-3,-
CASSTGETQYF,-,TRBV6-2/TRBV6-3,TRBJ2-5,-
CASSRLPGNNEQFF,-,TRBV4-3,TRBJ2-1,-
CASSHGLGLAGENEQYF,once,TRBV5-6,TRBJ2-7,TRBD2
CASSQNHGTQIFSPLHF,few,TRBV5-5,TRBJ1-6,-
CASSTGTGPDQPQHF,-,TRBV9,TRBJ1-5,TRBD1
CASSDRAGTDTQYF,few,TRBV5-4,TRBJ2-3,-
CASSYSGNNEQFF,-,TRBV6-5,TRBJ2-1,-
CASSSGTKVINEQFF,-,TRBV18,TRBJ2-1,TRBD2
CASSHGDRGLGEQYF,-,TRBV19,TRBJ2-7,TRBD1
CATFPEASGGDGQFF,-,TRBV10-3,TRBJ2-1,TRBD2
CASSCAGSEYF,-,TRBV6-4,TRBJ2-7,-
CASSRIVIGLKNNEQFF,-,TRBV6-2/TRBV6-3,TRBJ2-1,-
CASNYGSGSRHEQYF,-,TRBV27,TRBJ2-7,-
CASSQQGQRNSPLHF,few,TRBV2,TRBJ1-6,-
CASSKGNEQYF,-,TRBV18,TRBJ2-7,-
CASSPPQGGYTF,-,TRBV7-9,TRBJ1-2,-
CASSYSRGAGELFF,-,TRBV6-5,TRBJ2-2,-
CASSLDVYSYEQYF,-,TRBV7-7,TRBJ2-7,-
CASTNRGGSEKLFF,once,TRBV3-1/TRBV3-2,TRBJ1-4,TRBD1